The 13 T cell receptor beta chains below were found in one sample sequenced in a study of OX40 agonist ivuxolimab in advanced cancers. Repertoires were generated with immunoSEQ multiplex PCR, while TCRdb's copy carries only in-frame clones and drops some. The sample shows 60,000 or so clones, 90% to 95% of them seen only once. Sequencing was performed on CD4+ or CD8+ T cells sorted from blood, taken in a trial of the OX40 agonist ivuxolimab. These receptor sequences come from an adult with an advanced solid tumor such as melanoma, head and neck, liver or kidney cancer.

The rearrangement joins TRBV7-9 to TRBJ2-1; D is unclear. The V end was cut by 8 bases, the J end by 10 bases, with 3 bases between. Germline-derived CDR1 and CDR2 are SEHNR and FQNEAQ (reference sequence). This CDR3 is built from 8 residues. The CDR3 nucleotides read TGTGCCAGCCAAGAGCAGTTCTTC. Its protein is CASQEQFF.

The J gene is TRBJ1-3, the V gene TRBV28, with D unclear. The CDR3 length is 14 residues. Between the trimmed V and J ends, which lost 6 bases and 0 bases, there was a span of 9 bases. Looked up from germline, CDR1 is MDHEN and CDR2 is SYDVKM. CDR3 DNA: TGTGCCAGCAGACCCCCAGGCTCTGGAAACACCATATATTTT. It codes for CASRPPGSGNTIYF.

The chain links TRBV7-9 to TRBJ1-2; D may be TRBD1 (6 bases). Germline lookup yields CDR1 SEHNR and CDR2 FQNEAQ (reference sequence). Trimming shortened V by 4 bases and J by 2 bases, and 11 bases separated the two germline ends. The CDR3 length is 14 residues. CDR3 bases: TGTGCCAGCAGCTCTCACAGGGAGAACTATGGCTACACCTTC. Its protein is CASSSHRENYGYTF. Supplemented by reference TRBV7-9 and TRBJ1-2, the full variable domain reads DTGVSQNPRHKITKRGQNVTFRCDPISEHNRLYWYRQTLGQGPEFLTYFQNEAQLEKSRLLSDRFSAERPKGSFSTLEIQRTEQGDSAMYLCASSSHRENYGYTFGSGTRLTVV.

This chain uses TRBV6-1 with TRBJ2-7; 8 bases fit TRBD2. V lost 11 bases and J lost 7; bases outside the gene matches: 16. The CDR3 spans 14 residues. Germline lookup yields CDR1 MNHNS and CDR2 SASEGT. This chain's CDR3 is CAVGHTSGLGEQYF. The CDR3 DNA reads as TGTGCCGTCGGCCACACTAGCGGCCTTGGGGAGCAGTACTTC.

The chain is built from TRBV14 and TRBJ2-1; 10 bases are shared with TRBD1. Trimming cost V 5 bases and J 4 bases; bases outside gene matches: 5. In germline, CDR1 is SGHDN, CDR2 FVKESK. The CDR3 has 15 residues. CDR3: CASSYGQGVYNEQFF. DNA for the CDR3: TGTGCCAGCAGCTACGGACAGGGGGTTTACAATGAGCAGTTCTTC.

This sequence joins TRBV9 and TRBJ2-1; 10 bases match TRBD2. CDR3 length: 16 residues. CDR1 is SGDLS, CDR2 YYNGEE, per germline. V shed 6 bases and J 6 bases; nucleotides not matched to a gene: 12. CDR3 DNA: TGTGCCAGCACCTCCTTCCTAGCGGGAGTAGTCAATGAGCAGTTCTTC. As protein: CASTSFLAGVVNEQFF.

This chain uses TRBV19 with TRBJ2-1; D possibly uses TRBD1 or TRBD2 (6 bases each). Trimming took 3 bases from V and 3 from J, leaving 21 bases between them. Germline assignment: CDR1 LNHDA and CDR2 SQIVND (reference sequence). The CDR3 is 18 residues long. This CDR3 is CASSIGGGEAGVYNEQFF. The CDR3 region has the DNA TGTGCCAGTAGTATCGGGGGTGGTGAAGCAGGGGTCTACAATGAGCAGTTCTTC.

This rearrangement joins TRBV14 to TRBJ1-4, with 9 bases that match TRBD1. The J segment lost 2 bases and the V segment lost 4 bases, leaving 17 bases of the junction unmatched. Germline CDR1 and CDR2: SGHDN and FVKESK. The CDR3 sequence is 20 residues long. In nucleotides, the CDR3 is TGTGCCAGCAGCCCGCCGTTAACCGGGACAGGGATGTCTACTAATGAAAAACTGTTTTTT. Protein sequence: CASSPPLTGTGMSTNEKLFF.

V usage is TRBV2 and J usage is TRBJ2-5; D is unclear. Germline-derived CDR1 and CDR2 are SNHLY and FYNNEI. The CDR3 is made up of 16 amino acids. V lost 8 bases and J 1 base, leaving 20 bases between the germline ends. The CDR3 sequence: CASRPPLSGSQETQYF. Written as DNA, the CDR3 is TGTGCCAGCCGACCCCCCCTCTCCGGGTCCCAAGAGACCCAGTACTTC. Full variable domain (rest looked up from reference TRBV2 and TRBJ2-5): EPEVTQTPSHQVTQMGQEVILRCVPISNHLYFYWYRQILGQKVEFLVSFYNNEISEKSEIFDDQFSVERPDGSNFTLKIRSTKLEDSAMYFCASRPPLSGSQETQYFGPGTRLLVL.

The chain has TRBV5-4 and TRBJ1-4; the D is unclear. Germline values: CDR1 SGHNT, CDR2 YYREEE (reference sequence). CDR3 size: 15 residues. The V gene lost 3 bases and the J gene lost 2 bases, with 11 bases spanning the gap. The CDR3 here is CASSSHFGTNEKLFF. DNA for the CDR3: TGTGCCAGCAGCTCCCACTTTGGTACTAATGAAAAACTGTTTTTT. Full variable domain (missing parts from reference TRBV5-4 and TRBJ1-4): ETGVTQSPTHLIKTRGQQVTLRCSSQSGHNTVSWYQQALGQGPQFIFQYYREEENGRGNFPPRFSGLQFPNYSSELNVNALELDDSALYLCASSSHFGTNEKLFFGSGTQLSVL.

This chain joins TRBV29-1 and TRBJ1-1; no definite D call. V lost 7 bases and J 5 bases, leaving 23 bases between the germline ends. Germline V gives CDR1 SQVTM, CDR2 ANQGSEA. The length of the CDR3 is 15 residues. CDR3 bases: TGCAGCGCCAAGGCCAGTTTCTTGCCTGGGACTGAAGCTTTCTTT. This gives the protein CSAKASFLPGTEAFF.

The chain links TRBV9 to TRBJ1-1; D unresolved. Germline loops: CDR1 SGDLS, CDR2 YYNGEE. This CDR3 is built from 13 residues. The V gene lost 3 bases and the J gene lost 4 bases, with 10 bases spanning the gap. The DNA of the CDR3 is TGTGCCAGCAGCGGTATCGGTTCCACTGAAGCTTTCTTT. It encodes CASSGIGSTEAFF.

This rearrangement joins TRBV18 to TRBJ1-1; no reliable D call. The ends were cut back, 4 bases at V and 2 bases at J, with 8 bases in the middle. Germline CDR1 KGHSH, CDR2 LQKENI. The CDR3 length is 13 residues. The CDR3, as DNA: TGTGCCAGCTCACTAGACCCAAACACTGAAGCTTTCTTT. Translating gives CASSLDPNTEAFF.